Presented here are 24 T cell receptor beta chains from one specimen sequenced in a study of OX40 agonist ivuxolimab in advanced cancers. Sequenced by immunoSEQ multiplex PCR; TCRdb stores in-frame clones only, minus some. The table includes more than 65,000 clones, 85% to 90% detected once. Material: CD4+ or CD8+ T cells sorted from blood, obtained in a trial of the OX40 agonist ivuxolimab. These receptor sequences come from an adult with an advanced solid tumor such as melanoma, head and neck, liver or kidney cancer.

The chain has TRBV4-3 and TRBJ2-1, with 8 bases matching TRBD2. CDR3 length equals 17 residues. J gave up 8 bases and V 0 bases, and 12 bases lay outside the gene matches. Germline loops: CDR1 LGHNA, CDR2 YSLEER. CDR3: CASSQDTPGGGLDEQFF. The CDR3, as DNA: TGCGCCAGCAGCCAAGATACCCCCGGGGGGGGCCTGGATGAGCAGTTCTTC.

V is TRBV4-3 and J is TRBJ2-7; D is perhaps TRBD1 (5 bases). The CDR3 loop spans 14 amino acids. V shed 0 bases and J shed 3 bases, with 9 bases lying between them. Per the germline V gene, CDR1 is LGHNA and CDR2 is YSLEER. CDR3 in DNA: TGCGCCAGCAGCCAAGATTTAGGGGACTACGAGCAGTACTTC. Translating it yields CASSQDLGDYEQYF.

This clone has more than one count but fewer than ten. The chain is built from TRBV10-3 and TRBJ1-2; 9 bases align to TRBD1. CDR3 length: 12 amino acids. Germline CDR1 is ENHRY and CDR2 is SYGVKD. The V and J ends lost 6 bases and 8 bases, in that order; junction bases with no gene match: 4. In DNA form, the CDR3 reads TGTGCCATCAGGGACAGGGGTGACGGCTACACCTTC. This sequence encodes CAIRDRGDGYTF.

The rearrangement joins TRBV12-5 to TRBJ1-5, with D tentatively TRBD1 (5 bases). V was pared by 6 bases and J by 6 bases, with 12 bases between. Germline lookup yields CDR1 LGHNT and CDR2 FRNRAP. There are 13 residues in the CDR3. The CDR3 reads CASGQDVLQPQHF. DNA for the CDR3: TGTGCTAGTGGACAGGACGTTCTTCAGCCCCAGCATTTT.

The genes are TRBV4-2 and TRBJ2-7; 7 bases are a match to TRBD1. CDR1 LGHNA and CDR2 YNFKEQ come from the germline V gene. The CDR3 is 14 residues long. Trimming cost V 1 base and J 4 bases; bases outside gene matches: 4. CDR3 DNA sequence: TGTGCCAGCAGCCAAGGACAGGGTGCGTACGAGCAGTACTTC. This codes for CASSQGQGAYEQYF.

V and J are TRBV6-5 and TRBJ2-3; 10 nucleotides agree with TRBD1. V trimming: 2 bases; J trimming: 3 bases; junction bases outside the gene matches: 5. The CDR3 covers 16 residues. The V gene's germline CDR1 is MNHEY and CDR2 SVGAGI. The CDR3 DNA reads TGTGCCAGCAGTTACAGTGGGACAGGGGCAACAGATACGCAGTATTTT. It translates to CASSYSGTGATDTQYF.

The chain joins TRBV7-2 to TRBJ1-1; 7 nucleotides align to TRBD1. In germline, CDR1 is SGHTA, CDR2 FQGNSA. V lost 0 bases and J lost 6; bases outside the gene matches: 7. This CDR3 contains 15 residues. CDR3: CASSLATGAYSEAFF. The CDR3 bases are TGTGCCAGCAGCTTAGCTACAGGGGCGTATTCTGAAGCTTTCTTT.

The genes are TRBV5-1 and TRBJ2-1; 8 bases agree with TRBD2. The ends lost 4 bases at V and 4 bases at J; junction bases unmatched: 10. Germline assignment: CDR1 SGHRS and CDR2 YFSETQ. The CDR3 loop spans 16 amino acids. The CDR3 sequence is CASSPAGSGSYNEQFF. The CDR3 DNA follows: TGCGCCAGCAGCCCCGCAGGGAGCGGGAGTTACAATGAGCAGTTCTTC.

The genes are TRBV10-3 and TRBJ1-2; no firm D call. Trimming took 11 bases from V and 1 from J, leaving 17 bases between them. Germline V gives CDR1 ENHRY, CDR2 SYGVKD. This CDR3 is built from 14 residues. CDR3 nucleotide sequence: TGTGCCGCAGCCTCTGAGAAGGATAACTATGGCTACACCTTC. Translated, it gives CAAASEKDNYGYTF.

The J gene is TRBJ2-7, the V gene TRBV5-1; 8 positions match TRBD2. Germline-derived CDR1 and CDR2 are SGHRS and YFSETQ. This CDR3 is built from 15 residues. The ends lost 1 base at V and 3 bases at J; junction bases unmatched: 6. The CDR3 is CASSLIGRALYEQYF. DNA for the CDR3: TGCGCCAGCAGCTTGATCGGGAGGGCCCTCTACGAGCAGTACTTC.

J is TRBJ2-3 and V is TRBV15; D not certain. Germline CDR1 LNHNV, CDR2 YYDKDF (reference sequence). The CDR3 is made up of 13 amino acids. V shed 0 bases and J shed 6 bases, with 7 bases lying between them. The CDR3 region is CATSRDSGDTQYF. DNA of the CDR3: TGTGCCACCAGCAGAGATTCCGGGGATACGCAGTATTTT.

This chain connects TRBV6-5 to TRBJ2-5; TRBD2 matches at 7 bases. Germline CDR1 and CDR2: MNHEY and SVGAGI. This CDR3 region has 12 residues. V lost 10 bases, J lost 2 bases, and 4 bases stayed unmatched. CDR3 amino acids: CATGGPQETQYF. The CDR3 nucleotides are TGTGCCACGGGGGGACCACAAGAGACCCAGTACTTC.

The J gene is TRBJ2-7, the V gene TRBV7-3; D not certain. The CDR3 loop spans 14 amino acids. Trimming took 5 bases from V and 0 from J, leaving 11 bases between them. CDR1 SGHTA and CDR2 FQGTGA come from the germline V gene. CDR3 in amino acids: CASSPGLGSYEQYF. DNA for the CDR3: TGTGCCAGCAGCCCCGGTTTGGGCTCCTACGAGCAGTACTTC.

In its sample, this clone was seen once. The V gene is TRBV29-1, the J gene TRBJ2-7; 8 bases fit TRBD1. Germline assignment: CDR1 SQVTM and CDR2 ANQGSEA. Germline trimming cut 3 bases from V and 3 bases from J; bases unmatched to any gene: 7. The CDR3 runs to 14 residues. CDR3 amino acids: CSVELAGGLYEQYF. The CDR3 nucleotides are TGCAGCGTTGAGTTGGCAGGGGGCCTCTACGAGCAGTACTTC.

The CDR3 DNA follows: TGTGCCAGCAGTCCCTGGAGGGGGGGGAAGAGGACTGAAGCTTTCTTT. It yields the protein CASSPWRGGKRTEAFF. The chain couples TRBV28 to TRBJ1-1; perhaps TRBD1 as D (6 bases). Trimming removed 5 bases from V and 5 bases from J, with 21 bases in between. CDR3 length: 16 residues. Germline CDR1 MDHEN, CDR2 SYDVKM. The variable domain in full, completed from reference TRBV28 and TRBJ1-1, reads DVKVTQSSRYLVKRTGEKVFLECVQDMDHENMFWYRQDPGLGLRLIYFSYDVKMKEKGDIPEGYSVSREKKERFSLILESASTNQTSMYLCASSPWRGGKRTEAFFGQGTRLTVV.

V and J are TRBV21-1 and TRBJ2-2; no check of the table's D call, TRBD2, against the DNA was made. TRBV21-1 is deemed a pseudogene. This CDR3 has 18 amino acids. The chain's CDR3 is CASSHLRGRAPNTGELFF. In DNA form, the CDR3 reads TGTGCCAGCAGCCACCTCCGGGGGAGGGCCCCAAACACCGGGGAGCTGTTTTTT.

V and J are TRBV6-5 and TRBJ1-2; 9 bases fit TRBD1. V shed 8 bases, J shed 6 bases, and the junction held 10 bases outside the gene matches. The CDR3 loop spans 14 amino acids. Germline assignment: CDR1 MNHEY and CDR2 SVGAGI. CDR3 loop: CASFRTGTGNGYTF. Here the CDR3 DNA reads TGTGCCAGCTTTCGGACCGGGACAGGGAATGGCTACACCTTC.

The rearrangement joins TRBV15 to TRBJ1-2; tentative D call: TRBD1 (5 bases). Germline V lookup: CDR1 LNHNV, CDR2 YYDKDF (reference sequence). Trimming stripped 1 base from V and 8 bases from J, with 11 bases between. The CDR3 contains 13 residues. CDR3 amino acids: CATSRAQGWGYTF. The CDR3 DNA sequence: TGTGCCACCAGCAGAGCGCAGGGCTGGGGCTACACCTTC.

The rearrangement uses TRBV7-2 and TRBJ1-3; D is uncertain. Germline CDR1 SGHTA, CDR2 FQGNSA. The CDR3 contains 15 residues. Trimming took off 3 bases at V and 7 bases at J, with 16 bases between the two ends. The chain's CDR3 is CASSFSRNHWNTIYF. Here the CDR3 DNA reads TGTGCCAGCAGCTTTAGCAGGAACCATTGGAACACCATATATTTT.

V is TRBV6-1 and J is TRBJ2-3; 7 bases match TRBD1. CDR1 MNHNS and CDR2 SASEGT come from the germline V gene. Trimming removed 2 bases from V and 6 bases from J; junction bases left unmatched: 11. The CDR3 is made up of 16 amino acids. The CDR3 loop is CASSEWRQGKEDTQYF. CDR3 nucleotide sequence: TGTGCCAGCAGTGAATGGAGACAGGGTAAAGAGGATACGCAGTATTTT.

The chain has TRBV6-5 and TRBJ2-7; D is undetermined. The CDR3 loop spans 13 amino acids. The germline V gene has CDR1 MNHEY and CDR2 SVGAGI. Trimming shortened V by 4 bases and J by 9 bases, and 16 bases separated the two germline ends. The chain's CDR3 is CASSLSVASGQYF. DNA for the CDR3: TGTGCCAGCAGTTTGTCGGTCGCCTCAGGGCAGTACTTC.

This chain links TRBV25-1 with TRBJ2-2, with 8 bases fitting TRBD1. V was pared by 3 bases and J by 7 bases, with 10 bases of the junction left unmatched. The CDR3 runs to 16 residues. CDR1 and CDR2 (germline): MGHDK, SYGVNS. The CDR3 DNA reads as TGTGCCAGCAGTGAGGTTTCCAGGGGGCGAGGCGGGGAGCTGTTTTTT. Protein sequence: CASSEVSRGRGGELFF.

By proportion, this clone is medium-sized. The chain carries TRBV19 and TRBJ2-3; D is unresolved. Germline V gene sequence: CDR1 LNHDA, CDR2 SQIVND (reference sequence). V was clipped by 5 bases and J by 2 bases, with 14 bases between them. This CDR3 is 15 amino acids long. DNA for the CDR3: TGTGCCAGTAGTCTGACACCTTCCCCCACAGATACGCAGTATTTT. It specifies CASSLTPSPTDTQYF.

The gene calls are TRBV2 and TRBJ2-1, with TRBD2 matching 8 bases. The CDR3 extends over 15 amino acids. Germline trimming cut 6 bases from V and 2 bases from J; bases unmatched to any gene: 6. Germline V lookup: CDR1 SNHLY, CDR2 FYNNEI. CDR3 sequence reads: CASRSTGGPYNEQFF. The CDR3 DNA follows: TGTGCCAGCAGGTCGACGGGAGGGCCCTACAATGAGCAGTTCTTC.